This T cell receptor (beta chain) was identified in a study of blood T cell repertoires in COVID-19. Study information: Sources were T cells, B-cell-depleted T cells, or PBMCs; the material itself was cDNA or gDNA.

Repertoires were generated with immunoSEQ multiplex PCR, while TCRdb's copy carries only in-frame clones and drops some. The sample records 90,000 to 100,000 clones, about 86% being singletons. The sequence came from a man between 60 and 70 years old with acute or convalescent COVID-19. The material sequenced was peripheral blood.

CDR3 coding DNA: TGCGCCAGCAGCTTGGACTTCTACACTGAAGCTTTCTTT. The encoded protein is CASSLDFYTEAFF. J is TRBJ1-1 and V is TRBV5-1; D is undetermined. Per germline, CDR1 SGHRS and CDR2 YFSETQ. The CDR3 is 13 residues long. V lost 0 bases and J lost 3, with 6 bases in between.